This entry concerns a single T cell receptor beta chain. Germline V gene data show CDR1 as KGHSH and CDR2 as LQKENI. Trimming took 0 bases from V and 0 from J, leaving 11 bases between them. This CDR3 has 17 residues. Clones were read by immunoSEQ multiplex PCR, and TCRdb kept only the in-frame ones, dropping some. There are about 140,000 clones in the sample; 80% to 90% occur only once, and roughly 10% lies in the top ten. The data originate from a study of blood T cell repertoires in COVID-19. In the study overall: Whether acute or convalescent, the COVID-19 samples came from the United States, Italy and Spain. Sample material is recorded as cDNA or gDNA derived from T cells, B-cell-depleted T cells, or PBMCs.

Sequenced input: peripheral blood. The chain combines TRBV18 with TRBJ1-4; D not certain. This sequence was found in a man aged 55 to 70 with active or convalescent COVID-19. The CDR3: CASSPPARGATNEKLFF. DNA of the CDR3: TGTGCCAGCTCACCACCGGCTCGGGGTGCAACTAATGAAAAACTGTTTTTT.